This entry features one T cell receptor (beta chain) sequence. This CDR3 region has 15 residues. The germline CDR1 and CDR2 sequences are SGHTA and FQGNSA. J gave up 5 bases and V 6 bases, and 8 bases lay outside the gene matches. In the source study's methods: How many nucleated cells were present was estimated from reference gene primer amplification. Assay: immunoSEQ multiplex PCR; the TCRdb copy retains only in-frame clones and omits some. V, J and clone size are taken as reported in that table, and D and trimming were inferred from the DNA itself. The sample records about 170,000 clones, roughly 90% being singletons. The sample comes from a study of blood T cell repertoires in COVID-19. Looking at the study overall: Sites in the United States, Italy and Spain provided acute and convalescent COVID-19 samples. PBMCs, B-cell-depleted T cells, or T cells provided the cDNA or gDNA that made up the material.

The V and J genes are TRBV7-2 and TRBJ2-1, with 9 bases that match TRBD2. This receptor was taken from a man in his 60s with acute or convalescent COVID-19. Input material: peripheral blood. This CDR3 reads CASSPGTSRHNEQFF. The CDR3 DNA reads TGTGCCAGCAGTCCCGGGACTAGCAGGCACAATGAGCAGTTCTTC.